Shown below are 5 T cell receptor beta chains from a single sample sequenced in a study of metastatic and nonmetastatic thyroid tumors. Before thyroid surgery, none of the patients had received any treatment. MiXCR re-clonotyped the PCR reads for TCRdb. The profile shows 13,000 or so clones, approximately 27% of them singletons. The specimen sequenced was tumor tissue. The receptors were gathered from a female donor with papillary thyroid cancer or a benign thyroid nodule (not recorded which). Some clones in this sample may be carry-over from other donors' samples.

By share, this clone ranks as medium-sized. The chain combines TRBV12-3 or TRBV12-4 with TRBJ1-2, with no clear D. V was shortened by 7 bases and J by 4 bases, with 19 bases between the two germline ends. The CDR3 totals 15 residues. The CDR3 protein is CASTRTAKFLYGYTF. The CDR3 DNA sequence: TGTGCCAGCACCCGGACCGCGAAGTTTCTCTATGGCTACACCTTC.

This clone has a handful of counts. The genes are TRBV6-1 and TRBJ2-2, with D perhaps being TRBD1 or TRBD2 (5 bases each). The CDR3 runs to 14 residues. Trimming removed 6 bases from V and 1 base from J, with 9 bases in between. Looked up from germline, CDR1 is MNHNS and CDR2 is SASEGT. The CDR3 DNA follows: TGTGCCAGCAGGTGGGACCTGAACACCGGGGAGCTGTTTTTT. As protein: CASRWDLNTGELFF.

This clone has just a few counts. The chain combines TRBV20-1 with TRBJ2-7; D is possibly TRBD1 or TRBD2 (7 bases each). Per the germline V gene, CDR1 is DFQATT and CDR2 is SNEGSKA (reference sequence). The CDR3 runs to 10 residues. The CDR3 loop reads CSPQGGEQYF. The CDR3 bases are TGCAGCCCCCAGGGGGGGGAGCAGTACTTC.

There are many counts of this clone. The rearrangement uses TRBV2 and TRBJ1-2; a possible D gene is TRBD1 (5 bases). CDR1 is SNHLY and CDR2 is FYNNEI in the germline V gene. Trimming removed 2 bases at V and 4 bases at J, with 11 bases between. There are 14 residues in the CDR3. The CDR3 sequence: CASSEKGRSYGYTF. Here the CDR3 DNA reads TGTGCCAGCAGTGAAAAGGGGCGCTCCTATGGCTACACCTTC.

This clone is labeled medium-sized. This chain links TRBV27 with TRBJ1-5; D might be TRBD1 (6 bases). The V end was cut by 0 bases, the J end by 7 bases, with 13 bases between. In germline, CDR1 is MNHEY, CDR2 SMNVEV (reference sequence). The CDR3 runs 15 residues. The CDR3 spells CASSLSRGFGQPQHF. The DNA for the CDR3 is TGTGCCAGCAGTTTATCGAGGGGGTTTGGGCAGCCCCAGCATTTT.